Below, 2 T cell receptor beta chains from the same sample are listed, as sequenced in a study of identifying expanded T cells in peripheral blood. Clones were sequenced by immunoSEQ multiplex PCR, and TCRdb holds only the in-frame ones, with some missing. In the table there are about 110,000 clones, around 89% of which are singletons. Sequenced sample: blood. These receptors came from a person aged 18 to 69 in good health.

The CDR3 coding sequence is TGTGCCAGCAGCTTAGAGTGGGGTAGCGGGGGGGCCACAGATACGCAGTATTTT. Encoded protein: CASSLEWGSGGATDTQYF. J is TRBJ2-3 and V is TRBV11-3, with 11 bases identical to TRBD2. This CDR3 spans 18 amino acids. Looked up from germline, CDR1 is SGHNT and CDR2 is YENEEA. The V gene end was trimmed by 0 bases and the J gene end by 2 bases; junction bases not matched to a gene: 7.

This chain uses TRBV5-1 with TRBJ2-2; TRBD2 matches 9 bases. Trimming cost V 5 bases and J 7 bases; bases outside gene matches: 12. Germline lookup yields CDR1 SGHRS and CDR2 YFSETQ. This CDR3 region has 16 residues. CDR3 DNA sequence: TGCGCCAGCAGGACTAGCGGAACCCCCCGGCACGGGGAGCTGTTTTTT. Translating it yields CASRTSGTPRHGELFF. The variable domain in full, with the rest retrieved from reference TRBV5-1 and TRBJ2-2, is KAGVTQTPRYLIKTRGQQVTLSCSPISGHRSVSWYQQTPGQGLQFLFEYFSETQRNKGNFPGRFSGRQFSNSRSEMNVSTLELGDSALYLCASRTSGTPRHGELFFGEGSRLTVL.